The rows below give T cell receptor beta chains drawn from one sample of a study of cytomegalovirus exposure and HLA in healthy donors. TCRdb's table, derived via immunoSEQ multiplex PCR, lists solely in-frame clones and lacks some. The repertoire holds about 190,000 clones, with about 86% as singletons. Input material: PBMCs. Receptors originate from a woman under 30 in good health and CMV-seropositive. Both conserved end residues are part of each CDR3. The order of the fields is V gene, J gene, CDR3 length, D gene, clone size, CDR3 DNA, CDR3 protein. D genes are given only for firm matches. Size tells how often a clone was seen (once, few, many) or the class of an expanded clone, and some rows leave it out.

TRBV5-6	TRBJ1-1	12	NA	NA	TGTGCCAGCAGCCCCCTTGGGGCTGGCGCTTTCTTT	CASSPLGAGAFF
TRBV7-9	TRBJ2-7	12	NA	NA	TGTGCCAGCAGCGGTACCTACGGCGAGCAGTACTTC	CASSGTYGEQYF
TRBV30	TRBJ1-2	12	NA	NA	TGTGCCTGGAGGGACAGTCGATATGGCTACACCTTC	CAWRDSRYGYTF
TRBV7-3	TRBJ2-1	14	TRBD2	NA	TGTGCCAGCAGCTTAAGCGGGGGGGCCCATGAGCAGTTCTTC	CASSLSGGAHEQFF
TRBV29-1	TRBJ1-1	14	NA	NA	TGCAGCGCATGCCAGGGGTATATGAACACTGAAGCTTTCTTT	CSACQGYMNTEAFF
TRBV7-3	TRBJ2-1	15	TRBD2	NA	TGTGCCAGCAGCTTAGGACTAGCGGGGACCAATGAGCAGTTCTTC	CASSLGLAGTNEQFF
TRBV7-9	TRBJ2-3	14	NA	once	TGTTCCAGCAGCGGCACCCTTAGCACAGATACGCAGTATTTT	CSSSGTLSTDTQYF
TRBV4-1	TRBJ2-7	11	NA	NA	TGCGCCAGCAGCCAGAGTCATGAGCAGTACTTC	CASSQSHEQYF
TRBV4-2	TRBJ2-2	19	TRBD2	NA	TGTGCCAGCAGCCTCGGACTAGCGGGGGCTCTTAGCGACACCGGGGAGCTGTTTTTT	CASSLGLAGALSDTGELFF
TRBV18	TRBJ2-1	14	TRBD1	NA	TGTGCCAGCTCACAAGCCGGGACAGGGGATGAGCAGTTCTTC	CASSQAGTGDEQFF
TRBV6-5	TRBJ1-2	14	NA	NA	TGTGCCAGCAGTTACGGGGGGGCTCTGTATGGCTACACCTTC	CASSYGGALYGYTF
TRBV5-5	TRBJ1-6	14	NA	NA	TGTGCCAGCAGCTTGGGGCAGATCAATTCACCCCTCCACTTT	CASSLGQINSPLHF
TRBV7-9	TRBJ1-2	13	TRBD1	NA	TGTGCCAGCAGCTTAAGCCAGGGGGAAGGCTACACCTTC	CASSLSQGEGYTF
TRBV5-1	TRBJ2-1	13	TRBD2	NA	TGCGCCAGCAGCCACGGGGGGTACAATGAGCAGTTCTTC	CASSHGGYNEQFF
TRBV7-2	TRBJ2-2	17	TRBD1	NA	TGTGCCAGCAGCCTCCGGGACAGGGTCGGTGGAGTCGGGGAGCTGTTTTTT	CASSLRDRVGGVGELFF
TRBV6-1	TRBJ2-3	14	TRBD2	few	TGTGCCAGCAACAGCGGGGGTGAATCCGATACGCAGTATTTT	CASNSGGESDTQYF
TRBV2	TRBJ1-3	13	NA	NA	TGTGCCAGCGGGACAATCTCTGGAAACACCATATATTTT	CASGTISGNTIYF